The 30 T cell receptor beta chains presented below share a single source sample, sequenced in a study of control samples from healthy donors and cancer patients. Using immunoSEQ multiplex PCR, the repertoire was profiled, and TCRdb retains in-frame clones only, with some absent. The sample holds 100,000 to 150,000 clones, roughly 90% seen once. Sequenced input: blood. The receptors come from a woman aged 50 to 60 in good health.

This clone came up a few times. This rearrangement joins TRBV28 to TRBJ2-1; 8 bases agree with TRBD1. V shed 5 bases, J shed 5 bases, and the junction held 8 bases outside the gene matches. The CDR3 contains 15 residues. Looked up from germline, CDR1 is MDHEN and CDR2 is SYDVKM. The CDR3 spells CASSPTQTGDNEQFF. In DNA form, the CDR3 reads TGTGCCAGCAGTCCGACGCAGACAGGGGACAATGAGCAGTTCTTC.

The J gene is TRBJ2-1, the V gene TRBV11-3, with TRBD1 as a possible D gene (6 bases). This CDR3 is 14 amino acids long. Germline loops: CDR1 SGHNT, CDR2 YENEEA. V lost 4 bases to trimming and J lost 7 bases, with 14 bases between them. The CDR3 nucleotides read TGTGCCAGCAGCTCCACCGCGACAGGAAATGAGCAGTTCTTC. Its protein product is CASSSTATGNEQFF.

This clone was observed a single time. The chain uses TRBV19 and TRBJ1-2, with a weak D call TRBD1 (5 bases). V was trimmed by 3 bases and J by 0 bases, leaving 11 bases between them. The CDR3 covers 15 residues. CDR1 is LNHDA and CDR2 is SQIVND in the germline V gene (reference sequence). Here the CDR3 DNA reads TGTGCCAGTAGTATGGACAAACACACTAACTATGGCTACACCTTC. Translation gives CASSMDKHTNYGYTF.

In its sample, this clone was seen a few times. V gene TRBV6-5 combines with J gene TRBJ2-7; D gene unclear. This CDR3 is 13 amino acids long. Germline CDR1 and CDR2: MNHEY and SVGAGI. Trimming removed 5 bases at V and 2 bases at J, with 10 bases between. CDR3 nucleotide sequence: TGTGCCAGCAGTCCCCAGGCCACCTACGAGCAGTACTTC. As protein: CASSPQATYEQYF.

The CDR3 nucleotides read TGTGCCAGCAGTTTATCCCGGGCTTCCTACGAGCAGTACTTC. Its translation is CASSLSRASYEQYF. The J gene is TRBJ2-7, the V gene TRBV27; D not resolved. From germline, CDR1 is MNHEY and CDR2 SMNVEV (reference sequence). The CDR3 length is 14 residues. The V gene lost 0 bases and the J gene lost 1 base, with 7 bases spanning the gap.

The chain joins TRBV6-6 to TRBJ1-1; D is perhaps TRBD1 (5 bases). Trimming took 5 bases from V and 0 from J, leaving 16 bases between them. This CDR3 has 16 residues. Germline V lookup: CDR1 MNHNY, CDR2 SVGAGI (reference sequence). The CDR3 DNA sequence: TGTGCCAGCAGTACCCCCCACGGGGGGATGAACACTGAAGCTTTCTTT. Translating gives CASSTPHGGMNTEAFF.

This clone was detected only once. The chain combines TRBV27 with TRBJ1-5, with unresolved D. This CDR3 is 16 amino acids long. V dropped 5 bases and J dropped 6 bases, with 20 bases sitting between them. Germline V gives CDR1 MNHEY, CDR2 SMNVEV (reference sequence). CDR3 in amino acids: CASSPLPAERGQPQHF. CDR3 coding DNA: TGTGCCAGCAGTCCCCTACCGGCTGAGCGAGGTCAGCCCCAGCATTTT.

The J gene is TRBJ2-5, the V gene TRBV7-8, with TRBD2 matching 11 bases. Losses at the gene ends were 0 bases for V and 0 bases for J; bases not matched to a gene: 9. Germline V gives CDR1 SGHVS, CDR2 FQNEAQ. This CDR3 has 19 residues. This CDR3 reads CASSLAPTSGGYHQETQYF. In DNA, the CDR3 is TGTGCCAGCAGCTTAGCGCCTACTAGCGGGGGATATCACCAAGAGACCCAGTACTTC.

The chain has TRBV27 and TRBJ1-1; 7 bases map to TRBD1. J gave up 4 bases and V 6 bases, and 8 bases lay outside the gene matches. Germline assignment: CDR1 MNHEY and CDR2 SMNVEV (reference sequence). The CDR3 covers 14 residues. This CDR3 reads CASSQRQGSTEAFF. CDR3 coding DNA: TGTGCCAGCAGCCAAAGACAGGGAAGCACTGAAGCTTTCTTT.

The chain has TRBV14 and TRBJ2-7; possibly TRBD2 for D (5 bases). CDR3 length: 17 amino acids. The germline V gene has CDR1 SGHDN and CDR2 FVKESK. Trimming took off 0 bases at V and 7 bases at J, with 22 bases between the two ends. The CDR3 nucleotides read TGTGCCAGCAGCCAAGATACCCCGGCCCAAGGCGGGCGGGAGCAGTACTTC. It codes for CASSQDTPAQGGREQYF.

The V call is TRBV4-1, the J call TRBJ2-2; maybe TRBD2 (5 bases). The germline V gene has CDR1 MGHRA and CDR2 YSYEKL. The length of the CDR3 is 15 residues. Trimming took 0 bases from V and 5 from J, leaving 10 bases between them. The chain's CDR3 is CASSQEEGRTGELFF. The CDR3 DNA sequence: TGCGCCAGCAGCCAAGAAGAGGGCCGGACCGGGGAGCTGTTTTTT.

This clone was detected once. The sample carries other DNA sequences with the same CDR3. The chain has TRBV5-1 and TRBJ2-2; TRBD1 might be the D (6 bases). V lost 2 bases and J lost 4, with 15 bases in between. The CDR3 totals 16 residues. Germline V CDR1 and CDR2: SGHRS, YFSETQ. The CDR3 coding sequence is TGCGCCAGCAGCTTAGAAGGGGGTCGTAGCACCGGGGAGCTGTTTTTT. This encodes CASSLEGGRSTGELFF.

This clone was seen a single time. This chain links TRBV19 with TRBJ1-3, with D perhaps matching TRBD1 (6 bases). The CDR3 consists of 16 residues. Germline CDR1 is LNHDA and CDR2 is SQIVND (reference sequence). Deletions cut 7 bases from V and 0 bases from J, with 16 bases between. CDR3 protein: CASKGTGSGSGNTIYF. The DNA for the CDR3 is TGTGCCAGTAAAGGCACAGGGTCAGGCTCTGGAAACACCATATATTTT.

Only a few counts were recorded for this clone. The chain uses TRBV15 and TRBJ2-7; perhaps TRBD1 as D (6 bases). V dropped 2 bases and J dropped 0 bases, with 14 bases sitting between them. Germline V gene sequence: CDR1 LNHNV, CDR2 YYDKDF (reference sequence). The CDR3 runs to 16 residues. CDR3 DNA sequence: TGTGCCACCAGCAGATCCAAACAGGGTAGCTCCTACGAGCAGTACTTC. Its translation is CATSRSKQGSSYEQYF.

This clone turned up a few times. The chain has TRBV6-6 and TRBJ1-3; 7 nucleotides line up with TRBD1. CDR3 length: 15 amino acids. Per the germline V gene, CDR1 is MNHNY and CDR2 is SVGAGI (reference sequence). Trimming cost V 4 bases and J 0 bases; bases outside gene matches: 3. Written as DNA, the CDR3 is TGTGCCAGCAGTTCTACAGGGGCCTCTGGAAACACCATATATTTT. It codes for CASSSTGASGNTIYF.

The rearrangement joins TRBV5-1 to TRBJ1-5, with TRBD1 as a possible D gene (5 bases). The ends were cut back, 1 base at V and 4 bases at J, with 15 bases in the middle. CDR1 is SGHRS and CDR2 is YFSETQ in the germline V gene. There are 16 residues in the CDR3. CDR3 DNA sequence: TGCGCCAGCAGCTTGAGCGCAGACAGTTGGAATCAGCCCCAGCATTTT. As protein: CASSLSADSWNQPQHF.

V is TRBV5-4 and J is TRBJ2-1; D unclear. The germline V gene has CDR1 SGHNT and CDR2 YYREEE (reference sequence). The CDR3 covers 15 residues. The V gene lost 0 bases and the J gene lost 6 bases, with 13 bases spanning the gap. Here the CDR3 reads CASSLGLVSTNEQFF. The CDR3 DNA sequence: TGTGCCAGCAGCTTGGGTTTAGTATCAACCAATGAGCAGTTCTTC.

The count of this clone is one. CDR3 in DNA: TGTGCCAGCAGTCTCGGCCTAGCGGGGTTCTCTGGGGCCAACGTCCTGACTTTC. Amino acids: CASSLGLAGFSGANVLTF. The chain employs TRBV5-4 and TRBJ2-6; TRBD2 matches 9 bases. Trimming at V came to 5 bases and at J to 0 bases, leaving 9 bases not matched to a gene. The length of the CDR3 is 18 residues. Germline CDR1 SGHNT, CDR2 YYREEE (reference sequence).

J is TRBJ1-1 and V is TRBV28; D remains unclear. There are 13 residues in the CDR3. V lost 4 bases to trimming and J lost 3 bases, with 9 bases between them. Per germline, CDR1 MDHEN and CDR2 SYDVKM. The CDR3 protein is CASSSRWDTEAFF. The CDR3 bases are TGTGCCAGCAGTTCCCGTTGGGACACTGAAGCTTTCTTT.

V usage is TRBV7-2 and J usage is TRBJ2-1; TRBD2 agrees at 9 bases. Germline loops: CDR1 SGHTA, CDR2 FQGNSA. Unmatched junction bases numbered 10, after V lost 0 bases and J lost 7 bases. This CDR3 has 17 residues. The CDR3 sequence is CASSLASGLARQNEQFF. CDR3 bases: TGTGCCAGCAGCTTAGCCTCTGGACTAGCGCGACAGAATGAGCAGTTCTTC.

The chain joins TRBV7-6 to TRBJ2-1; 11 bases align to TRBD1. The germline gives CDR1 SGHVS, CDR2 FNYEAQ. V lost 5 bases to trimming and J lost 2 bases; unmatched junction nucleotides: 8. The CDR3 sequence is 17 residues long. For the CDR3, the DNA is TGTGCCAGCAGCACCAGGACAGGGGGCTCCACCTACAATGAGCAGTTCTTC. It is translated as CASSTRTGGSTYNEQFF.

The CDR3 DNA is TGTGCCAGCAGCGTCCGTAGCGGGAACACCGGGGAGCTGTTTTTT. Protein sequence: CASSVRSGNTGELFF. This chain joins TRBV9 and TRBJ2-2; maybe TRBD2 (6 bases). This CDR3 region has 15 residues. Trimming took off 2 bases at V and 1 base at J, with 9 bases between the two ends. Per the germline V gene, CDR1 is SGDLS and CDR2 is YYNGEE.

The genes are TRBV27 and TRBJ2-1; D ambiguous. Germline V CDR1 and CDR2: MNHEY, SMNVEV (reference sequence). Trimming removed 5 bases at V and 4 bases at J, with 12 bases between. This CDR3 contains 14 residues. The CDR3: CASSRLAQYNEQFF. In DNA, the CDR3 is TGTGCCAGCAGTCGACTCGCGCAATACAATGAGCAGTTCTTC.

The chain is built from TRBV12-3 or TRBV12-4 and TRBJ2-1; 12 bases fit TRBD2. The CDR3 runs 13 residues. V dropped 8 bases and J dropped 8; count of bases not matched to a gene: 4. CDR3 DNA: TGTGCCAGCTTGCCTAGCGGGAGGGATGAGCAGTTCTTC. Protein: CASLPSGRDEQFF.

This chain joins TRBV7-2 and TRBJ1-1; D not certain. V was clipped by 5 bases and J by 6 bases, with 13 bases between them. The CDR3 length is 13 residues. CDR1 is SGHTA and CDR2 is FQGNSA in the germline V gene. CDR3 coding DNA: TGTGCCAGCAGCCTGATAGGCTTCGCTGAAGCTTTCTTT. Translating it yields CASSLIGFAEAFF.

The V gene is TRBV6-6, the J gene TRBJ1-1; 9 positions match TRBD1. This CDR3 spans 16 amino acids. Germline loops: CDR1 MNHNY, CDR2 SVGAGI (reference sequence). Trimming cost V 4 bases and J 5 bases; bases outside gene matches: 11. The CDR3 sequence: CASSSHTTGTGTEAFF. The CDR3 bases are TGTGCCAGCAGTTCCCATACGACAGGGACAGGGACTGAAGCTTTCTTT.

The chain couples TRBV6-6 to TRBJ1-5; D uncertain. The germline CDR1 and CDR2 sequences are MNHNY and SVGAGI (reference sequence). The CDR3 runs 12 residues. Trimming took off 2 bases at V and 7 bases at J, with 6 bases between the two ends. The CDR3 DNA is TGTGCCAGCAGTTACAGTGGCCAGCCCCAGCATTTT. Protein: CASSYSGQPQHF.

The chain recombines TRBV27 with TRBJ1-3, with TRBD1 matching over 7 bases. In germline, CDR1 is MNHEY, CDR2 SMNVEV (reference sequence). V shed 2 bases and J 2 bases; nucleotides not matched to a gene: 12. This CDR3 is 18 amino acids long. The CDR3 spells CASSLKSPDRATGNTIYF. CDR3 in DNA: TGTGCCAGCAGTTTAAAATCTCCCGACAGGGCGACTGGAAACACCATATATTTT.

V usage is TRBV27 and J usage is TRBJ2-4; the D is unclear. V was cut by 8 bases and J by 3 bases, with 14 bases left in between. Looked up from germline, CDR1 is MNHEY and CDR2 is SMNVEV (reference sequence). The CDR3 is 14 residues long. The CDR3 nucleotides read TGTGCCAGCGTTCCGGAGCCGGTCAAAAACATTCAGTACTTC. This sequence encodes CASVPEPVKNIQYF.

The chain links TRBV21-1 to TRBJ2-1; the DNA was not used to check the table's D call, TRBD2. TRBV21-1 has pseudogene status. CDR3 size: 17 residues. The CDR3 bases are TGTGCCAGCAGCAAAGGGTGGCGGGAGAGTTCCTACAATGAGCAGTTCTTC. Amino acid sequence: CASSKGWRESSYNEQFF.